Listed below are T cell receptor beta chains from one sample, sequenced in a study of T cells in Graves' hyperthyroidism and ophthalmopathy. TCRdb reanalysed the multiplex PCR reads using MiXCR and keeps one entry per CDR3 protein. The repertoire has about 330,000 distinct CDR3 sequences, roughly 13% of them found once; the top ten carry roughly 33%. The sequenced sample was blood. The receptors here all came from a woman aged 40 to 50 with Graves' ophthalmopathy. Both conserved end residues are part of each CDR3. The D gene is left open where the match is weak. Only some rows state a clone size, as once, few, many or a class for expanded clones.

cdr3_nt: TGTGCCAGCAGCTCCCAGGGGGCCGATAATTCACCCCTCCACTTT; cdr3_aa: CASSSQGADNSPLHF; d_call: TRBD1; j_call: TRBJ1-6; v_call: TRBV3-1; clone_size: once
cdr3_nt: TGCGCCTCCCGGAAAGAAATGAACACTGAAGCTTTCTTT; cdr3_aa: CASRKEMNTEAFF; d_call: NA; j_call: TRBJ1-1; v_call: TRBV10-1; clone_size: many
cdr3_nt: TGTGCCAGCGGCAACCAGAATTCACCCCTCCACTTT; cdr3_aa: CASGNQNSPLHF; d_call: NA; j_call: TRBJ1-6; v_call: TRBV13; clone_size: NA
cdr3_nt: TGTGCCACCAGTGACCCCATGCCCGGACAGGGGGCTAATGAGCAGTTCTTC; cdr3_aa: CATSDPMPGQGANEQFF; d_call: TRBD1; j_call: TRBJ2-1; v_call: TRBV24-1; clone_size: many
cdr3_nt: TGTGCTAGTGGGCCCGGGGGCACAGATACGCAGTATTTT; cdr3_aa: CASGPGGTDTQYF; d_call: NA; j_call: TRBJ2-3; v_call: TRBV12-5; clone_size: many
cdr3_nt: TGTGCCAGCTCACCACTTGGGAGCTCTGGAAACACCATATATTTT; cdr3_aa: CASSPLGSSGNTIYF; d_call: NA; j_call: TRBJ1-3; v_call: TRBV18; clone_size: few
cdr3_nt: TGTGCCAGCAGCCTACGGAGTAGCGGGAGAGTGGGTAATGAGCAGTTCTTC; cdr3_aa: CASSLRSSGRVGNEQFF; d_call: TRBD2; j_call: TRBJ2-1; v_call: TRBV11-2; clone_size: NA
cdr3_nt: TGCAGCGTTGATCAGGGGCAATTCTACAATGAGCAGTTCTTC; cdr3_aa: CSVDQGQFYNEQFF; d_call: NA; j_call: TRBJ2-1; v_call: TRBV29-1; clone_size: many
cdr3_nt: TGTGCCACCAGCAGAGTGCAGGGATGGTACGAGCAGTACTTC; cdr3_aa: CATSRVQGWYEQYF; d_call: NA; j_call: TRBJ2-7; v_call: TRBV15; clone_size: many
cdr3_nt: TGTGCCAGCAGCTTAATCGCTGGACAGGGGGCAGCCTACGAGCAGTACTTC; cdr3_aa: CASSLIAGQGAAYEQYF; d_call: TRBD1; j_call: TRBJ2-7; v_call: TRBV11-2; clone_size: many
cdr3_nt: TGCAGTGCTAGAGATCCCGACAGGGTCCATGACACCTTC; cdr3_aa: CSARDPDRVHDTF; d_call: TRBD1; j_call: TRBJ1-2; v_call: TRBV20-1; clone_size: NA
cdr3_nt: TGTGCCAGCAGCGACTTAGAGACTAGCGGGAGGCCCGGGGAGCTGTTTTTT; cdr3_aa: CASSDLETSGRPGELFF; d_call: TRBD2; j_call: TRBJ2-2; v_call: TRBV28; clone_size: few
cdr3_nt: TGTGCCAGCAGCTGGCCCGGGACAGGGGGCAGCAGGAATGAGCAGTTCTTC; cdr3_aa: CASSWPGTGGSRNEQFF; d_call: TRBD1; j_call: TRBJ2-1; v_call: TRBV7-2; clone_size: many
cdr3_nt: TGTGCCAGCAGTGTCACGGGGTGGGGAGAAGCTTTCTTT; cdr3_aa: CASSVTGWGEAFF; d_call: NA; j_call: TRBJ1-1; v_call: TRBV25-1; clone_size: NA
cdr3_nt: TGTGCCAGCAGCTTAGTTCTGGCAGGTGGTGGCTACACCTTC; cdr3_aa: CASSLVLAGGGYTF; d_call: NA; j_call: TRBJ1-2; v_call: TRBV7-8; clone_size: many
cdr3_nt: TGTGCCAGCAGTGCTAGCGGGGGGAGGTACGAGCAGTACTTC; cdr3_aa: CASSASGGRYEQYF; d_call: TRBD2; j_call: TRBJ2-7; v_call: TRBV28; clone_size: many
cdr3_nt: TGCAGTGCTAGATCCCCTTATAGGACTAGCGGGGACGTAACAGATACGCAGTATTTT; cdr3_aa: CSARSPYRTSGDVTDTQYF; d_call: TRBD2; j_call: TRBJ2-3; v_call: TRBV20-1; clone_size: NA
cdr3_nt: TGTGCCAGCTCACCACGGGACGCGTACTATGGCTACACCTTC; cdr3_aa: CASSPRDAYYGYTF; d_call: NA; j_call: TRBJ1-2; v_call: TRBV18; clone_size: few
cdr3_nt: TGCAGTGCTAGTTCTTCAGAAAAACTGTTTTTT; cdr3_aa: CSASSSEKLFF; d_call: NA; j_call: TRBJ1-4; v_call: TRBV20-1; clone_size: NA
cdr3_nt: TGTGCCAGCAGCGCCTCGGCGGGAGCTAACTATGGCTACACCTTC; cdr3_aa: CASSASAGANYGYTF; d_call: NA; j_call: TRBJ1-2; v_call: TRBV7-9; clone_size: many
cdr3_nt: TGTGCCTCGCCGACAGGGGGAACTAATGAAAAACTGTTTTTT; cdr3_aa: CASPTGGTNEKLFF; d_call: TRBD1; j_call: TRBJ1-4; v_call: TRBV30; clone_size: NA
cdr3_nt: TGTGCCAGCAGCTTAGAGTTAGCCTCCTACGAGCAGTACTTC; cdr3_aa: CASSLELASYEQYF; d_call: NA; j_call: TRBJ2-7; v_call: TRBV11-2; clone_size: many
cdr3_nt: TGTGCCAGCAGTTTAGTTACGAACACTGAAGCTTTCTTT; cdr3_aa: CASSLVTNTEAFF; d_call: NA; j_call: TRBJ1-1; v_call: TRBV12-3/TRBV12-4; clone_size: many
cdr3_nt: TGTGCCAGCTCACCAACGGGGGGAGTCACAGATACGCAGTATTTT; cdr3_aa: CASSPTGGVTDTQYF; d_call: TRBD2; j_call: TRBJ2-3; v_call: TRBV18; clone_size: few
cdr3_nt: TGTGCCAGCAGCTTAGTGGGGTTTTCTAGCGGGGGGGCCCACAATGAGCAGTTCTTC; cdr3_aa: CASSLVGFSSGGAHNEQFF; d_call: TRBD2; j_call: TRBJ2-1; v_call: TRBV11-3; clone_size: many
cdr3_nt: TGTGCCAGCAGTTTTAGGGAGACCTACTATGGCTACACCTTC; cdr3_aa: CASSFRETYYGYTF; d_call: NA; j_call: TRBJ1-2; v_call: TRBV12-3/TRBV12-4; clone_size: many
cdr3_nt: TGTGCCATCAAGACGGGAGAGAAGCCGAACACCGGGGAGCTGTTTTTT; cdr3_aa: CAIKTGEKPNTGELFF; d_call: NA; j_call: TRBJ2-2; v_call: TRBV10-3; clone_size: few
cdr3_nt: TGTGCCAGCAGCGTAGGGGCAGCCACCTACGAGCAGTACTTC; cdr3_aa: CASSVGAATYEQYF; d_call: NA; j_call: TRBJ2-7; v_call: TRBV9; clone_size: few
cdr3_nt: TGTGCCAGCAGCTACGGGGTCTTCAATGAAAAACTGTTTTTT; cdr3_aa: CASSYGVFNEKLFF; d_call: NA; j_call: TRBJ1-4; v_call: TRBV5-4; clone_size: NA
cdr3_nt: TGCGCCAGCAGTGAGAGGGGCGGGAGGGCCTCAGATGAGCAGTTCTTC; cdr3_aa: CASSERGGRASDEQFF; d_call: TRBD2; j_call: TRBJ2-1; v_call: TRBV10-1; clone_size: few
cdr3_nt: TGTGCCAGCAGCACAGAGACAGGGATATCCTACGAGCAGTACTTC; cdr3_aa: CASSTETGISYEQYF; d_call: TRBD1; j_call: TRBJ2-7; v_call: TRBV7-2; clone_size: many
cdr3_nt: TGTGCCAGCAGAGCGACAGGGGGAGAGACCCAGTACTTC; cdr3_aa: CASRATGGETQYF; d_call: TRBD1; j_call: TRBJ2-5; v_call: TRBV19; clone_size: NA
cdr3_nt: TGCAGTGCTAGAAGGTTCCAGGGGTCGACTCAGCCCCAGCATTTT; cdr3_aa: CSARRFQGSTQPQHF; d_call: NA; j_call: TRBJ1-5; v_call: TRBV20-1; clone_size: many
cdr3_nt: TGTGCCAGCAGCCACCTACCAGGGACATGCCCCACAGATACGCAGTATTTT; cdr3_aa: CASSHLPGTCPTDTQYF; d_call: NA; j_call: TRBJ2-3; v_call: TRBV3-1; clone_size: NA
cdr3_nt: TGCAGTGCTCTGGTTTGGGCCGCTCAATCGTTCTCCTACAATGAGCAGTTCTTC; cdr3_aa: CSALVWAAQSFSYNEQFF; d_call: NA; j_call: TRBJ2-1; v_call: TRBV20-1; clone_size: many
cdr3_nt: TGCAGTGCCTTACGGACAGGGGGCAAGCATGAGCAGTTCTTC; cdr3_aa: CSALRTGGKHEQFF; d_call: TRBD1; j_call: TRBJ2-1; v_call: TRBV20-1; clone_size: NA
cdr3_nt: TGTGCCACCAGTGAGGCAGGTCACGGGGAGCTGTTTTTT; cdr3_aa: CATSEAGHGELFF; d_call: NA; j_call: TRBJ2-2; v_call: TRBV24-1; clone_size: few
cdr3_nt: TGTGCCAGCAGCCCCCTGAACCAGGCAGATACGCAGTATTTT; cdr3_aa: CASSPLNQADTQYF; d_call: NA; j_call: TRBJ2-3; v_call: TRBV3-1; clone_size: NA
cdr3_nt: TGTGCCAGTACCCCGGATTCGGACCTCTTGAGGGCTTTCTTT; cdr3_aa: CASTPDSDLLRAFF; d_call: NA; j_call: TRBJ1-1; v_call: TRBV19; clone_size: NA
cdr3_nt: TGCAGCGCAATAACGACAGGGGGGCAGCCCCAGCATTTT; cdr3_aa: CSAITTGGQPQHF; d_call: TRBD1; j_call: TRBJ1-5; v_call: TRBV29-1; clone_size: NA